This entry features one T cell receptor (beta chain) sequence. Its cognate antigen is unknown. Primers: 60 Vbeta forward and 13 Jbeta reverse. Authors' processing steps: Among the unique TCR beta chains that a later analysis counted, about 84 million in all, roughly 9.9 million were shared. The assay was immunoSEQ multiplex PCR, and TCRdb's table has in-frame clones only and misses some. Clone size and V and J calls were adopted from that table, with D and trimming inferred from the DNA. In the table there are 150,000 to 200,000 clones, about 75% of which are singletons. There were likely unrecorded immune exposures, though donors were nominally healthy when sampled. This sample was included in a study of cytomegalovirus exposure and HLA in healthy donors. Study information: An earlier analysis identified more than 95 million unique TCR beta sequences in about 200 million T cells. Study-wide results and limits: Testing in vitro showed a few CMV-associated chains specific for CMV antigens.

Germline assignment: CDR1 MDHEN and CDR2 SYDVKM. V was shortened by 0 bases and J by 8 bases, with 19 bases between the two germline ends. The CDR3 sequence is 16 residues long. The TCR originated in a man aged 18 to 30 in good health and CMV-seropositive. The source material was PBMCs. The gene calls are TRBV28 and TRBJ1-2, with a weak D call TRBD1 (5 bases). CDR3 in DNA: TGTGCCAGCAGTTTATGGGGCGTCAGGGAATTGGCCGGCTACACCTTC. Its protein product is CASSLWGVRELAGYTF.